Following are 32 T cell receptor beta chains from one sample sequenced in a study of monozygotic twins with inflammatory bowel disease (dated by TCRdb to between 2018 and 2020). Libraries were made using 5' RACE. Data came from an Illumina HiSeq 2500. Through TCRdb reprocessing, the reads give one entry per CDR3 protein sequence; DNA is omitted. The table held for this sample gives about 450,000 distinct CDR3 sequences. The ten largest clones take up 2% to 3% of the sample. The sequenced sample was blood. These receptors came from a human donor with ulcerative colitis or Crohn's disease, or a healthy co-twin of an affected twin (not recorded which).

V and J are TRBV28 and TRBJ2-1; TCRdb reports TRBD1, a call that lacks DNA to check it against. The CDR3 is 17 amino acids. Per the germline V gene, CDR1 is MDHEN and CDR2 is SYDVKM. Here the CDR3 reads CASSPRTGDLGYNEQFF.

The gene calls are TRBV10-3 and TRBJ2-1; TCRdb gives TRBD1 as the D gene, but with no DNA this cannot be confirmed. The CDR3 runs 16 residues. Germline loops: CDR1 ENHRY, CDR2 SYGVKD. The CDR3 loop reads CAISESGAKQGNEQFF.

V and J are TRBV12-3 or TRBV12-4 and TRBJ1-6; the D call of TRBD1 rests on TCRdb alone, since no DNA is present to check it. The CDR3 spans 16 residues. The CDR3 sequence is CASSPTGTSYNSPLHF.

The genes are TRBV6-5 and TRBJ2-7; TCRdb's assignment of TRBD2 cannot be checked, as there is no DNA. Germline V gene data show CDR1 as MNHEY and CDR2 as SVGAGI. The CDR3 has 14 amino acids. CDR3: CASSFGGGAEEQYF.

This CDR3 is CASSSGQTVTNEKLFF. This chain links TRBV6-5 with TRBJ1-4; the TRBD1 assignment by TCRdb is unverifiable without DNA. There are 16 residues in the CDR3. Germline values: CDR1 MNHEY, CDR2 SVGAGI.

V usage is TRBV29-1 and J usage is TRBJ1-2; TCRdb's D gene call, TRBD1, goes unchecked for lack of DNA. Germline CDR1 is SQVTM and CDR2 is ANQGSEA. The CDR3 spans 11 residues. CDR3 loop: CSVEQGYGYTF.

The V and J genes are TRBV14 and TRBJ1-2; TCRdb proposes TRBD1, but this gene call is untestable without DNA. CDR1 is SGHDN and CDR2 is FVKESK in the germline V gene. This CDR3 contains 11 residues. CDR3 in amino acids: CVAGTNYGYTF.

CDR3 in amino acids: CASSQEWGTQRSEKLFF. V and J are TRBV4-1 and TRBJ1-4. Per the germline V gene, CDR1 is MGHRA and CDR2 is YSYEKL. The CDR3 length is 17 residues.

The chain has TRBV20-1 and TRBJ2-7. CDR1 DFQATT and CDR2 SNEGSKA come from the germline V gene (reference sequence). The CDR3 is 12 residues long. The CDR3 protein is CSARGSISEQYF.

The rearrangement uses TRBV7-2 and TRBJ2-3; TCRdb designates TRBD1, a call that cannot be tested without DNA. Per germline, CDR1 SGHTA and CDR2 FQGNSA. The CDR3 loop spans 13 amino acids. CDR3: CASSFQGPDTQYF.

The V and J genes are TRBV12-3 or TRBV12-4 and TRBJ2-1; TCRdb outputs TRBD1, but without DNA this stays unchecked. The CDR3 sequence is 16 residues long. The CDR3 loop reads CASSPSGQGYNNEQFF.

CDR3: CASSHQKGLDSPLHF. The genes are TRBV14 and TRBJ1-6. The CDR3 spans 15 residues. Germline lookup yields CDR1 SGHDN and CDR2 FVKESK.

The chain combines TRBV20-1 with TRBJ2-3. This CDR3 has 12 amino acids. CDR1 and CDR2 from the germline V gene are DFQATT and SNEGSKA (reference sequence). CDR3 protein: CSAEGNTDTQYF.

V is TRBV30 and J is TRBJ2-1; TCRdb's D call, TRBD2, is unchecked because there is no DNA. Looked up from germline, CDR1 is GTSNPN and CDR2 is SVGIG (reference sequence). The CDR3 extends over 12 amino acids. The CDR3 is CAWRRANNEQFF.

The V call is TRBV5-6, the J call TRBJ2-6. The CDR3 runs 15 residues. The germline V gene encodes CDR1 SGHDT and CDR2 YYEEEE. The CDR3 region is CASSFRSSGANVLTF.

This rearrangement joins TRBV21-1 to TRBJ2-5; the TCRdb call, TRBD1, lacks DNA for checking. TRBV21-1 is a known pseudogene. The CDR3 has 14 amino acids. CDR3 loop: CASSQLQGQETQYF.

This chain joins TRBV5-1 and TRBJ1-2; TCRdb outputs TRBD1, but without DNA this stays unchecked. Germline V lookup: CDR1 SGHRS, CDR2 YFSETQ. The CDR3 totals 14 residues. The CDR3 region is CASSLEAGVIGYTF.

This chain uses TRBV7-2 with TRBJ1-2; TCRdb's D call, TRBD1, is unchecked because there is no DNA. Germline CDR1 is SGHTA and CDR2 is FQGNSA. This CDR3 comprises 14 residues. This CDR3 reads CASSTHRDNYGYTF.

V is TRBV29-1 and J is TRBJ2-3; no DNA is available, so the TRBD1 call from TCRdb remains unchecked. Germline V CDR1 and CDR2: SQVTM, ANQGSEA. There are 14 residues in the CDR3. The CDR3 reads CSVEKGQGTNTQYF.

The chain joins TRBV5-1 to TRBJ2-1; as DNA is missing, the TRBD1 call by TCRdb cannot be tested. CDR1 SGHRS and CDR2 YFSETQ come from the germline V gene. The CDR3 is made up of 12 amino acids. CDR3: CASGLPPNEQFF. The full variable domain, completed using reference TRBV5-1 and TRBJ2-1, is KAGVTQTPRYLIKTRGQQVTLSCSPISGHRSVSWYQQTPGQGLQFLFEYFSETQRNKGNFPGRFSGRQFSNSRSEMNVSTLELGDSALYLCASGLPPNEQFFGPGTRLTVL.

CDR3 residues: CASSPSPTGRTYEQYF. This sequence joins TRBV4-1 and TRBJ2-7; the TCRdb call, TRBD1, lacks DNA for checking. CDR1 is MGHRA, CDR2 YSYEKL, per germline. The CDR3 contains 16 residues.

J is TRBJ2-7 and V is TRBV7-9; as DNA is missing, the TRBD1 call by TCRdb cannot be tested. The CDR3 runs to 14 residues. Germline values: CDR1 SEHNR, CDR2 FQNEAQ (reference sequence). The CDR3 loop is CASSRQDSSYEQYF.

V is TRBV5-4 and J is TRBJ2-2; as DNA is missing, the TRBD1 call by TCRdb cannot be tested. This CDR3 has 15 residues. Germline V gives CDR1 SGHNT, CDR2 YYREEE (reference sequence). CDR3 loop: CASSPGGALTGELFF.

The chain carries TRBV12-3 or TRBV12-4 and TRBJ1-5; TCRdb names TRBD1, which stays unverified in the absence of DNA. This CDR3 is built from 13 residues. CDR3 amino acids: CASRGARNQPQHF.

This chain joins TRBV5-1 and TRBJ1-5; as DNA is missing, the TRBD1 call by TCRdb cannot be tested. Germline loops: CDR1 SGHRS, CDR2 YFSETQ. CDR3 size: 15 residues. CDR3 amino acids: CASSLESGRNQPQHF.

The chain recombines TRBV25-1 with TRBJ2-3; the D call from TCRdb, TRBD1, cannot be confirmed without DNA. CDR3 length: 15 residues. From germline, CDR1 is MGHDK and CDR2 SYGVNS. CDR3 sequence: CASSEYIGGADTQYF.

The chain joins TRBV2 to TRBJ2-2; the D call from TCRdb, TRBD2, cannot be confirmed without DNA. Germline V gives CDR1 SNHLY, CDR2 FYNNEI. The CDR3 is 15 residues long. The CDR3: CASRRLAGGRGELFF.

The genes are TRBV6-1 and TRBJ2-2; the D call from TCRdb, TRBD2, cannot be confirmed without DNA. Germline loops: CDR1 MNHNS, CDR2 SASEGT. The CDR3 consists of 15 residues. The CDR3 spells CASSQVGPEGGELFF.

The V call is TRBV5-5, the J call TRBJ2-7; TCRdb's assignment of TRBD2 cannot be checked, as there is no DNA. The CDR3 length is 15 residues. Germline V lookup: CDR1 SGHKS, CDR2 YYEKEE (reference sequence). CDR3 amino acids: CASSLETGGAYEQYF.

The rearrangement links TRBV7-2 to TRBJ1-2; TCRdb's D call of TRBD1 is untestable without DNA. CDR3 size: 13 residues. Germline CDR1 is SGHTA and CDR2 is FQGNSA. The CDR3 sequence is CASSLGSRDGYTF.

This CDR3 reads CASSLNPYEQYF. The chain joins TRBV7-2 to TRBJ2-7. The CDR3 extends over 12 amino acids. The germline gives CDR1 SGHTA, CDR2 FQGNSA.

This chain connects TRBV20-1 to TRBJ2-7; TCRdb names TRBD1, which stays unverified in the absence of DNA. This CDR3 has 13 residues. The germline V gene has CDR1 DFQATT and CDR2 SNEGSKA (reference sequence). The CDR3 sequence: CSATRQGTHEQYF.